Detailed here is one TCR beta chain. The antigen remains unidentified. Only in-frame clones appear in the TCRdb table, and some are missing; sequencing was by immunoSEQ multiplex PCR. The sample has roughly 2 million clones, around 95% seen once. A CD45RA-negative memory subset and a CD45RA+ naive subset were separated from the CD4+ cells. This sample is part of a study of shared clonotypes between healthy human individuals. The overall study: Each donor had three CD4 naive, three CD4 memory, two CD8 naive and one CD8 memory plate. Study-wide results and caveats: Clonotype sharing among the donors was expected to vary with sequencing depth.

Germline-derived CDR1 and CDR2 are SGHNT and YYREEE (reference sequence). V was trimmed by 6 bases and J by 6 bases, leaving 10 bases between them. The CDR3 runs 11 residues. This TCR derives from a man between 18 and 29 years old in good health. The chain is built from TRBV5-4 and TRBJ2-7; perhaps TRBD2 as D (5 bases). The sample was naive CD4+ T cells sorted from blood. Subset meaning: CD45RA+ positively selected. CDR3 amino acids: CASTIGGEQYF. CDR3 DNA: TGTGCCAGCACCATTGGAGGCGAGCAGTACTTC.